This T cell receptor beta chain was documented in a study of cytomegalovirus exposure and HLA in healthy donors. General study findings and limits: Differences between HLA loci emerged in a later analysis of TCR association rates, with DRB1 most and HLA-C fewest.

About this clone itself: Its antigen remains unidentified.

The CDR3 totals 16 residues. V lost 3 bases to trimming and J lost 3 bases; unmatched junction nucleotides: 6. Looked up from germline, CDR1 is SGHTA and CDR2 is FQGNSA. Primers: 60 Vbeta forward and 13 Jbeta reverse. TCRdb's table, derived via immunoSEQ multiplex PCR, lists solely in-frame clones and lacks some. The sample holds about 160,000 clones, roughly 77% seen once. The receptor was isolated from a human donor in good health. The specimen sequenced was PBMCs. The V call is TRBV7-2, the J call TRBJ2-3; 10 bases agree with TRBD2. The CDR3 sequence: CASSLGLAGETDTQYF. In DNA, the CDR3 is TGTGCCAGCAGCTTGGGGCTAGCGGGAGAGACAGATACGCAGTATTTT. Supplemented by reference TRBV7-2 and TRBJ2-3, the full variable domain reads GAGVSQSPSNKVTEKGKDVELRCDPISGHTALYWYRQSLGQGLEFLIYFQGNSAPDKSGLPSDRFSAERTGGSVSTLTIQRTQQEDSAVYLCASSLGLAGETDTQYFGPGTRLTVL.